Listed here are 23 T cell receptor beta chains from one sample, sequenced in a study of T cells in Graves' hyperthyroidism and ophthalmopathy. RNA transcripts served as the template for amplifying TCR beta CDR3 regions. A set of HTBI primers served as the primers for a first-round RT-PCR of the TCR CDR3. One entry per CDR3 protein, called by TCRdb with MiXCR from the multiplex PCR reads. The top ten clones hold more than 15% of a sample with about 560,000 distinct CDR3 sequences, roughly a sixth of them seen once. Sequenced input: blood. The receptor set was obtained from a woman between 18 and 29 years old with Graves' hyperthyroidism.

This clonotype was seen a handful of times. The chain links TRBV30 to TRBJ2-3; TRBD1 matches at 9 bases. The CDR3 has 15 residues. The V gene's germline CDR1 is GTSNPN and CDR2 SVGIG (reference sequence). J gave up 6 bases and V 2 bases, and 9 bases lay outside the gene matches. The CDR3 sequence is CAWSPGDREDDTQYF. CDR3 coding DNA: TGTGCCTGGAGTCCCGGGGACAGGGAGGACGATACGCAGTATTTT.

This clonotype was observed many times. The CDR3 here is CASRTIGRLTDTQYF. CDR3 DNA sequence: TGTGCCAGCAGAACCATAGGGAGGTTGACAGATACGCAGTATTTT. J is TRBJ2-3 and V is TRBV2; a weak D match, TRBD2 (6 bases). CDR1 and CDR2 (germline): SNHLY, FYNNEI. This CDR3 has 15 residues. V lost 6 bases to trimming and J lost 3 bases, with 16 bases between them.

Many counts were recorded for this clonotype. The chain joins TRBV12-3 or TRBV12-4 to TRBJ1-3; D not resolved. This CDR3 spans 13 amino acids. V was trimmed by 7 bases and J by 4 bases, leaving 11 bases between them. Here the CDR3 reads CASKYRVGNTIYF. CDR3 nucleotide sequence: TGTGCCAGCAAGTATCGCGTGGGAAACACCATATATTTT.

V gene TRBV12-3 or TRBV12-4 combines with J gene TRBJ1-2, with D possibly being TRBD1 (5 bases). The V gene lost 5 bases and the J gene lost 3 bases, with 10 bases spanning the gap. CDR3 length equals 13 residues. The CDR3 loop is CASSPRDYYGYTF. The CDR3 nucleotides are TGTGCCAGCAGTCCCAGGGATTACTATGGCTACACCTTC.

The table lists this clonotype with many counts. The chain carries TRBV11-3 and TRBJ2-1, with 8 nucleotides matching TRBD2. V trimming: 5 bases; J trimming: 7 bases; junction bases outside the gene matches: 13. The CDR3 totals 16 residues. Germline CDR1 is SGHNT and CDR2 is YENEEA. The CDR3: CASSPFDGGAWNEQFF. The DNA of the CDR3 is TGTGCCAGCAGCCCCTTTGACGGGGGGGCCTGGAATGAGCAGTTCTTC.

The chain is built from TRBV2 and TRBJ2-7, with D unclear. Germline values: CDR1 SNHLY, CDR2 FYNNEI. The CDR3 is 12 amino acids. V lost 6 bases and J lost 6, with 12 bases in between. This chain's CDR3 is CASRKGPGEQYF. CDR3 DNA: TGTGCCAGCAGGAAAGGGCCTGGCGAGCAGTACTTC.

This clonotype has a count of ten or more. The chain combines TRBV10-3 with TRBJ2-3; D is tentatively TRBD1 or TRBD2 (6 bases each). The V gene lost 2 bases and the J gene lost 2 bases, with 8 bases spanning the gap. There are 14 residues in the CDR3. Per germline, CDR1 ENHRY and CDR2 SYGVKD. The CDR3 DNA follows: TGTGCCATCAGTGAGCGGGGGCTCACAGATACGCAGTATTTT. Its translation is CAISERGLTDTQYF.

This clonotype was recorded a few times. The rearrangement joins TRBV5-4 to TRBJ2-2, with unresolved D. The CDR3 runs 15 residues. CDR1 SGHNT and CDR2 YYREEE come from the germline V gene (reference sequence). The germline V and J ends were trimmed by 6 bases and 2 bases, with 14 bases remaining between them. This CDR3 is CASNPDPVNTGELFF. Here the CDR3 DNA reads TGTGCCAGCAACCCTGACCCCGTAAACACCGGGGAGCTGTTTTTT.

The genes are TRBV12-3 or TRBV12-4 and TRBJ2-6, with 9 bases aligning to TRBD1. Unmatched junction bases numbered 12, after V lost 3 bases and J lost 9 bases. The CDR3 consists of 17 residues. The DNA of the CDR3 is TGTGCCAGCAGTTTCAAGATGGGACAGGGAAACCGCAACGTCCTGACTTTC. This codes for CASSFKMGQGNRNVLTF.

The chain carries TRBV5-5 and TRBJ2-5; TRBD1 matches at 7 bases. CDR1 is SGHKS, CDR2 YYEKEE, per germline (reference sequence). J was trimmed by 2 bases and V by 1 base; bases with no gene match: 8. The CDR3 totals 16 residues. Written as DNA, the CDR3 is TGTGCCAGCAGCTTGTCAATCAGGGGACAGCAAGAGACCCAGTACTTC. Protein product: CASSLSIRGQQETQYF.

The chain links TRBV9 to TRBJ2-5, with 11 bases that match TRBD2. The CDR3 runs 16 residues. The ends lost 1 base at V and 5 bases at J; junction bases unmatched: 7. Germline V gives CDR1 SGDLS, CDR2 YYNGEE. CDR3 loop: CASSVRPSGGKETQYF. As DNA, the CDR3 is TGTGCCAGCAGCGTAAGGCCTAGCGGGGGGAAGGAGACCCAGTACTTC.

This clonotype was seen a few times. The J gene is TRBJ1-1, the V gene TRBV9; D perhaps matches TRBD1 (5 bases). The CDR3 is 15 residues long. Trimming stripped 0 bases from V and 1 base from J, with 10 bases between. Germline V gives CDR1 SGDLS, CDR2 YYNGEE. The CDR3 DNA follows: TGTGCCAGCAGCGTAGGTGGGGCGGGGAACACTGAAGCTTTCTTT. This sequence encodes CASSVGGAGNTEAFF.

The chain joins TRBV7-9 to TRBJ1-2; D is unclear. Per the germline V gene, CDR1 is SEHNR and CDR2 is FQNEAQ (reference sequence). Deletions cut 1 base from V and 2 bases from J, with 8 bases between. The CDR3 consists of 14 residues. Here the CDR3 reads CASSLDGTNYGYTF. CDR3 in DNA: TGTGCCAGCAGCTTAGATGGCACCAACTATGGCTACACCTTC.

The chain combines TRBV18 with TRBJ2-1; TRBD2 might be the D (5 bases). The CDR3 runs 12 residues. Germline values: CDR1 KGHSH, CDR2 LQKENI. The V end lost 6 bases, the J end lost 7 bases, and 10 bases lay between the germline ends. CDR3 sequence: CASSPDWNEQFF. The CDR3 DNA reads TGTGCCAGCTCCCCGGACTGGAATGAGCAGTTCTTC.

V is TRBV29-1 and J is TRBJ2-7, with 7 bases identical to TRBD1. The CDR3 consists of 13 residues. V trimming: 4 bases; J trimming: 3 bases; junction bases outside the gene matches: 6. CDR1 is SQVTM, CDR2 ANQGSEA, per germline. CDR3 in DNA: TGCAGCGTTGGTCAGGGGGATTACTACGAGCAGTACTTC. It specifies CSVGQGDYYEQYF.

The chain carries TRBV10-3 and TRBJ1-2, with unresolved D. Trimming removed 2 bases at V and 2 bases at J, with 9 bases between. The CDR3 length is 14 residues. Germline V gene lookup returns CDR1 ENHRY and CDR2 SYGVKD. The CDR3 spells CAISETGRNYGYTF. The CDR3 DNA follows: TGTGCCATCAGTGAGACCGGACGCAACTATGGCTACACCTTC.

A few counts support this clonotype. The rearrangement joins TRBV24-1 to TRBJ2-3, with 14 bases lining up with TRBD2. CDR1 KGHDR and CDR2 SFDVKD come from the germline V gene. V lost 3 bases, J lost 2 bases, and 6 bases stayed unmatched. The CDR3 is made up of 18 amino acids. CDR3 loop: CATSDRGTSGRTTDTQYF. CDR3 nucleotides: TGTGCCACCAGTGATCGAGGGACTAGCGGGAGAACCACAGATACGCAGTATTTT.

This clonotype came up many times. The chain links TRBV4-1 to TRBJ2-7; D gene unclear. This CDR3 is 14 amino acids long. Trimming shortened V by 1 base and J by 1 base, and 8 bases separated the two germline ends. CDR1 and CDR2 (germline): MGHRA, YSYEKL. This CDR3 reads CASSQADASYEQYF. In DNA, the CDR3 is TGCGCCAGCAGCCAAGCAGATGCTTCCTACGAGCAGTACTTC.

The chain has TRBV28 and TRBJ2-1, with 11 positions matching TRBD2. In germline, CDR1 is MDHEN, CDR2 SYDVKM. Trimming at V came to 4 bases and at J to 0 bases, leaving 14 bases not matched to a gene. There are 20 residues in the CDR3. CDR3 region: CASSSPSQLAGVGSYNEQFF. CDR3 in DNA: TGTGCCAGCAGTTCCCCTTCCCAACTAGCGGGAGTGGGCTCCTACAATGAGCAGTTCTTC.

This clonotype was observed many times. The CDR3 coding sequence is TGTGCCAGCAGTTTTGAGCAGCCCCAGCATTTT. Translation gives CASSFEQPQHF. The chain links TRBV28 to TRBJ1-5, with D hard to call. V lost 3 bases, J lost 7 bases, and 4 bases lay in between. The V gene's germline CDR1 is MDHEN and CDR2 SYDVKM. The CDR3 is 11 amino acids.

This clonotype showed up many times. The V call is TRBV27, the J call TRBJ2-7, with a tentative D call TRBD2 (6 bases). Per germline, CDR1 MNHEY and CDR2 SMNVEV (reference sequence). This CDR3 region has 13 residues. The V and J ends lost 4 bases and 0 bases respectively, with 7 bases between them. The CDR3 here is CASSSRDSYEQYF. The CDR3 bases are TGTGCCAGCAGTTCGCGGGACTCCTACGAGCAGTACTTC.

This clonotype was observed at least ten times. The chain uses TRBV27 and TRBJ1-6, with a weak D call TRBD1 (5 bases). Per the germline V gene, CDR1 is MNHEY and CDR2 is SMNVEV (reference sequence). CDR3 size: 15 residues. V lost 7 bases, J lost 5 bases, and 15 bases lay in between. CDR3 DNA: TGTGCCAGCACTTTCGACAGCCCGGATAATTCACCCCTCCACTTT. Protein sequence: CASTFDSPDNSPLHF.

This clonotype was recorded at least ten times. V gene TRBV12-3 or TRBV12-4 combines with J gene TRBJ1-4, with D unclear. This CDR3 is built from 11 residues. Trimming removed 6 bases at V and 9 bases at J, with 8 bases between. CDR3 DNA: TGTGCCAGCAGCCGTGCCCAAAAACTGTTTTTT. Translated, it gives CASSRAQKLFF.